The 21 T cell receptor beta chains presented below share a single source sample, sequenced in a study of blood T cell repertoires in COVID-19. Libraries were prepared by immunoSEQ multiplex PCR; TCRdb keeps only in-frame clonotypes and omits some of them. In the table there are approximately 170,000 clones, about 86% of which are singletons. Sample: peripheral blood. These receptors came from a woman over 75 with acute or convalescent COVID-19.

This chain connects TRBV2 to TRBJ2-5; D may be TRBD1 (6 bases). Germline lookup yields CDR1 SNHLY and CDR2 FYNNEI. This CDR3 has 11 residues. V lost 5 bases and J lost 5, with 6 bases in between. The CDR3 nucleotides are TGTGCCAGCAGTAGGGGGGAGACCCAGTACTTC. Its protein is CASSRGETQYF.

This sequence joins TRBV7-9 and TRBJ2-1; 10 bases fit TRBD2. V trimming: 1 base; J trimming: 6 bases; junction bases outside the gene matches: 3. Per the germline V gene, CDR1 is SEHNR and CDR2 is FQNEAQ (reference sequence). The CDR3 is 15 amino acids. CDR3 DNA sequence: TGTGCCAGCAGCTTAGGGCTAGCGGGGGTCAATGAGCAGTTCTTC. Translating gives CASSLGLAGVNEQFF. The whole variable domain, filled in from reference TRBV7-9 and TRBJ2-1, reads DTGVSQNPRHKITKRGQNVTFRCDPISEHNRLYWYRQTLGQGPEFLTYFQNEAQLEKSRLLSDRFSAERPKGSFSTLEIQRTEQGDSAMYLCASSLGLAGVNEQFFGPGTRLTVL.

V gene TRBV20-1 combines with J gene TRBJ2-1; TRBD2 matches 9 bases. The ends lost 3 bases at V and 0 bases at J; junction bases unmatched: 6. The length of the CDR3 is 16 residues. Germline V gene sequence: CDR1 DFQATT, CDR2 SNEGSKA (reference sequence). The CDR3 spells CSASLAGAFSYNEQFF. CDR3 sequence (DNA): TGCAGTGCTAGTTTAGCGGGGGCGTTCTCCTACAATGAGCAGTTCTTC.

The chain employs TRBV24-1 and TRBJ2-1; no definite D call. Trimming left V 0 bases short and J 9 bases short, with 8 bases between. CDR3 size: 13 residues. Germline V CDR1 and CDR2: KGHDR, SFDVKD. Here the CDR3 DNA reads TGTGCCACCAGTGATTTGCAACAAGTTGAGCAGTTCTTC. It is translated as CATSDLQQVEQFF.

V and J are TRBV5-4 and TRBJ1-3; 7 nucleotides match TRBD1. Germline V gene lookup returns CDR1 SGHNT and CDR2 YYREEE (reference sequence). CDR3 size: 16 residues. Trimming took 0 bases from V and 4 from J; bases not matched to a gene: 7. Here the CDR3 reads CASSLAAGGKGNTIYF. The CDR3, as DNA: TGTGCCAGCAGCTTGGCCGCAGGGGGGAAGGGAAACACCATATATTTT.

The CDR3 DNA sequence: TGTGCCAGCAGCTCCCGGACAGGGATATATGGCTACACCTTC. This sequence encodes CASSSRTGIYGYTF. V usage is TRBV7-2 and J usage is TRBJ1-2, with 8 nucleotides matching TRBD1. CDR1 and CDR2 from the germline V gene are SGHTA and FQGNSA. Trimming at V came to 4 bases and at J to 5 bases, leaving 6 bases not matched to a gene. This CDR3 is 14 amino acids long.

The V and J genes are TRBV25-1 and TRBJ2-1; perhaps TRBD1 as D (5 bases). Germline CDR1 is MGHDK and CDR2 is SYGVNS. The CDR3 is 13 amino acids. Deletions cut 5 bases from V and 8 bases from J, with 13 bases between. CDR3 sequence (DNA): TGTGCCAGCAGTCGCTCAGGGATGGATGAGCAGTTCTTC. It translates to CASSRSGMDEQFF. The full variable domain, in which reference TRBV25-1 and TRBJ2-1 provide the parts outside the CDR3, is EADIYQTPRYLVIGTGKKITLECSQTMGHDKMYWYQQDPGMELHLIHYSYGVNSTEKGDLSSESTVSRIRTEHFPLTLESARPSHTSQYLCASSRSGMDEQFFGPGTRLTVL.

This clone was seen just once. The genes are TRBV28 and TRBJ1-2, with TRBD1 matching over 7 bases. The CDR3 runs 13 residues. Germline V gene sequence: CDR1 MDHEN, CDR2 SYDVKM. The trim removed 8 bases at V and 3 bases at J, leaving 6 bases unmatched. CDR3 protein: CASSTGSDYGYTF. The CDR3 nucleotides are TGTGCCAGCTCGACAGGGTCCGACTATGGCTACACCTTC.

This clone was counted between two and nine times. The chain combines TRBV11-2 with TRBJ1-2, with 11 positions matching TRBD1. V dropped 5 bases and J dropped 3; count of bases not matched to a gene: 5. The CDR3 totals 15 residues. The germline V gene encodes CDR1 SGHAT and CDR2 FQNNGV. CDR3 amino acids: CASSGGQGVYYGYTF. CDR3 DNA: TGTGCCAGCAGCGGGGGACAGGGGGTTTACTATGGCTACACCTTC.

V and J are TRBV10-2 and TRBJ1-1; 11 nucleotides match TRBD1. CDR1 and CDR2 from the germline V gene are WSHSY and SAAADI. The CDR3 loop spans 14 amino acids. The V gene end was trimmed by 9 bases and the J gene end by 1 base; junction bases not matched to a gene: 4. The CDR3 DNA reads TGCGCCAGTATCGGACAGGGGGCGAACACTGAAGCTTTCTTT. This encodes CASIGQGANTEAFF.

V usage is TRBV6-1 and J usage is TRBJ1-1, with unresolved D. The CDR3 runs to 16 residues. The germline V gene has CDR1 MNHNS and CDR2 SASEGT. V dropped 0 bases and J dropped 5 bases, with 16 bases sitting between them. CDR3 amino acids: CASSEAGWLGGTEAFF. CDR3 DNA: TGTGCCAGCAGTGAAGCGGGGTGGCTGGGAGGGACTGAAGCTTTCTTT.

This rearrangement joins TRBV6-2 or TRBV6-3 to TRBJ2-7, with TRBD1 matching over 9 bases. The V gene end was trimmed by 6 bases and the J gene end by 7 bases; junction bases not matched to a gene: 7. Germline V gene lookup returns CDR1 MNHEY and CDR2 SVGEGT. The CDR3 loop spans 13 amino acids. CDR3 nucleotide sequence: TGTGCCAGCAGCCCTACAGACAGGGGGGAGCAGTACTTC. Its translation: CASSPTDRGEQYF.

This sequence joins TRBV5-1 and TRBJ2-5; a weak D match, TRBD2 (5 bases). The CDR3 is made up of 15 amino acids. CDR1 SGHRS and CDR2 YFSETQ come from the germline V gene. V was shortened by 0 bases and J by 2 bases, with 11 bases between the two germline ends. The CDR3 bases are TGCGCCAGCAGCTTGGATGGACTGTCACAAGAGACCCAGTACTTC. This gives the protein CASSLDGLSQETQYF.

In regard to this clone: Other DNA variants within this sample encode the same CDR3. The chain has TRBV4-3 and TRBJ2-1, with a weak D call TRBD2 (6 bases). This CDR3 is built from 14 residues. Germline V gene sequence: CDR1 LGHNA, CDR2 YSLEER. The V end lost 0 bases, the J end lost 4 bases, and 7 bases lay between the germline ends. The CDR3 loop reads CASSQDGGYNEQFF. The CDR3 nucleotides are TGCGCCAGCAGCCAAGACGGGGGATACAATGAGCAGTTCTTC.

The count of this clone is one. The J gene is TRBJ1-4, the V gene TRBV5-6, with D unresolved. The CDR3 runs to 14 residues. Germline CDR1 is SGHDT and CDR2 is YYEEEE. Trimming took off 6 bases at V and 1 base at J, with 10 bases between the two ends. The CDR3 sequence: CASTKDITNEKLFF. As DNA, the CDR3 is TGTGCCAGCACTAAAGACATAACTAATGAAAAACTGTTTTTT.

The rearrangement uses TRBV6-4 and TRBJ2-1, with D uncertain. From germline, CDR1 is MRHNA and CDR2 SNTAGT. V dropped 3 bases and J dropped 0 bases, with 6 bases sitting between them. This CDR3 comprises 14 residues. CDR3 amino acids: CASSDESSYNEQFF. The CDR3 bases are TGTGCCAGCAGTGATGAGAGCTCCTACAATGAGCAGTTCTTC.

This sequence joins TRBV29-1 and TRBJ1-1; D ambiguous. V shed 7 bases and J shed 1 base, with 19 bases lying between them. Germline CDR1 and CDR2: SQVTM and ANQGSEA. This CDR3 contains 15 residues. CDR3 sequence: CSGTRSTGGNTEAFF. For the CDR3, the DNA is TGCAGCGGAACTAGATCGACTGGTGGGAACACTGAAGCTTTCTTT.

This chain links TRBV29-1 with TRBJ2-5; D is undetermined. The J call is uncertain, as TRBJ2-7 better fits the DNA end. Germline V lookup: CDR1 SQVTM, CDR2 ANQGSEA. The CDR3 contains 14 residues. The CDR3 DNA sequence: TGCAGCGTTGATTGGCCAGGTGGCTCCTACGAGCAGTACTTC. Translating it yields CSVDWPGGSYEQYF.

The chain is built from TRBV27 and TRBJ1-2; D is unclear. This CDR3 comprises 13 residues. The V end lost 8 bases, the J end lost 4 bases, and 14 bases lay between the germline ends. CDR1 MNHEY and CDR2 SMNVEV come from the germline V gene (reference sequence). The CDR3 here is CASGPSGGYGYTF. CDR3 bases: TGTGCCAGCGGACCCAGCGGTGGCTATGGCTACACCTTC.

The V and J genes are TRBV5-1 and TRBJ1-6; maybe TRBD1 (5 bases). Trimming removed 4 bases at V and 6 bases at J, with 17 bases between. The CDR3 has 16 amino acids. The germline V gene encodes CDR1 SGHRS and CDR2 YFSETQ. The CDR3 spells CASSRAGARGNSPLHF. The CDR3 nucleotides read TGCGCCAGCAGCAGAGCTGGGGCGCGGGGTAATTCACCCCTCCACTTT.

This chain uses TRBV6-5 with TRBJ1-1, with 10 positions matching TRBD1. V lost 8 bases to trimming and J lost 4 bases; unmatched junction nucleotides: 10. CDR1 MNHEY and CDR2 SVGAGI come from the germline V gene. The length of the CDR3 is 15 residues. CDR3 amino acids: CASSTRGQGGTEAFF. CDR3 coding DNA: TGTGCCAGCTCTACGCGAGGACAGGGGGGCACTGAAGCTTTCTTT.